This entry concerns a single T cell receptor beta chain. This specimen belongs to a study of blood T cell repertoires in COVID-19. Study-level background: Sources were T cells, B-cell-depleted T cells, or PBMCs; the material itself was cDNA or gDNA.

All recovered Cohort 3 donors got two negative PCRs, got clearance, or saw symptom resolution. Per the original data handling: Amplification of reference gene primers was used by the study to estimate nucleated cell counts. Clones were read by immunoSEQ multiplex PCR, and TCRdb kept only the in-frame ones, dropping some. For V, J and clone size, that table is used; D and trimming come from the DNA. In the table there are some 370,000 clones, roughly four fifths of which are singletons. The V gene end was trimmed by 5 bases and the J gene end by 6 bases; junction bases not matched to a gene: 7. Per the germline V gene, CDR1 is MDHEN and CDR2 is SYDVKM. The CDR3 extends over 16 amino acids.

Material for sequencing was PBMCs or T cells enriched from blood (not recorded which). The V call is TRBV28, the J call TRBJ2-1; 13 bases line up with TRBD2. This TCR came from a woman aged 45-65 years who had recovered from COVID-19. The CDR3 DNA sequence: TGTGCCAGCAGTCCACCGGGACTAGCGGGGAGCAATGAGCAGTTCTTC. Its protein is CASSPPGLAGSNEQFF.